This T cell receptor beta chain was captured in a study of chemoradiotherapy in HPV16-positive cancers. Study-wide background: Candidate HPV-specific T-cell clones and common TCR motifs came from functional assays in a couple of HPV16-positive patients.

On this clone: The antigen remains unidentified.

The study's findings and limits: Only two HPV16-positive patients supplied the functional HPV-specificity definition. Candidate HPV-specific clones and E7-related TCR motifs grew in tumor during treatment. In HPV16-positive patients, HPV-responsive T-cell expansion tracked better recurrence-free survival.

Data came from immunoSEQ multiplex PCR; TCRdb stores just in-frame clones and leaves some out. The top ten hold roughly 9.2% of the sample, which has roughly 9,100 clones, approximately 71% seen once. This CDR3 contains 13 residues. Germline CDR1 SQVTM, CDR2 ANQGSEA. V lost 4 bases and J 7 bases, leaving 16 bases between the germline ends. The chain links TRBV29-1 to TRBJ1-2, with D unresolved. This TCR came from a human donor with HPV-associated anogenital cancer. The sample was collected from a patient who underwent chemoradiotherapy. The CDR3 sequence is CSVVLVTASGYTF. The CDR3 nucleotides read TGCAGCGTTGTACTAGTAACAGCGAGTGGCTACACCTTC.